The 21 T cell receptor beta chains listed next were all sequenced from one sample in a study of T cells in Graves' hyperthyroidism and ophthalmopathy. Regions amplified from RNA transcripts were the TCR beta CDR3 regions. Using the HTBI primer set, a first-round RT-PCR was run on the TCR CDR3. Using its own MiXCR run on the multiplex PCR reads, TCRdb lists one record per CDR3 protein. Of around 350,000 distinct CDR3 sequences listed, 15% to 20% were seen once; the top ten hold 3.7%. Source material: blood. The receptors were gathered from a woman under 30 with Graves' hyperthyroidism.

This clonotype was observed at least ten times. The rearrangement uses TRBV10-1 and TRBJ2-2; possible D gene TRBD2, 7 bases. V was pared by 4 bases and J by 7 bases, with 19 bases between. This CDR3 is built from 16 residues. Germline V CDR1 and CDR2: WNHNN, SYGVQD (reference sequence). The CDR3 sequence is CASSVSRQGRVGELFF. In nucleotides, the CDR3 is TGCGCCAGCAGTGTGTCTCGGCAGGGGAGGGTCGGGGAGCTGTTTTTT.

This clonotype was counted ten times or more. The chain couples TRBV6-1 to TRBJ2-7; tentative D call: TRBD2 (5 bases). Germline V gene sequence: CDR1 MNHNS, CDR2 SASEGT. V gave up 6 bases and J gave up 6 bases, with 15 bases separating them. The CDR3 sequence is 13 residues long. CDR3 nucleotides: TGTGCCAGCAGCCAAACCGGACTCCTCGAGCAGTACTTC. The encoded protein is CASSQTGLLEQYF.

There are many counts of this clonotype. V and J are TRBV20-1 and TRBJ1-3; D not resolved. The CDR3 has 13 residues. Looked up from germline, CDR1 is DFQATT and CDR2 is SNEGSKA (reference sequence). V was clipped by 0 bases and J by 3 bases, with 6 bases between them. The DNA for the CDR3 is TGCAGTGCTAGAGAGGAGTTTGGAAACACCATATATTTT. The encoded protein is CSAREEFGNTIYF.

This clonotype was recorded many times. J is TRBJ2-5 and V is TRBV15; D unresolved. The CDR3 consists of 17 residues. V gave up 6 bases and J gave up 1 base, with 21 bases separating them. Germline V gene data show CDR1 as LNHNV and CDR2 as YYDKDF (reference sequence). The CDR3 DNA reads as TGTGCCACCAGTCCAGACCATAGCAGATACCTCCAAGAGACCCAGTACTTC. Its protein is CATSPDHSRYLQETQYF. The full variable domain, in which reference TRBV15 and TRBJ2-5 provide the parts outside the CDR3, is DAMVIQNPRYQVTQFGKPVTLSCSQTLNHNVMYWYQQKSSQAPKLLFHYYDKDFNNEADTPDNFQSRRPNTSFCFLDIRSPGLGDTAMYLCATSPDHSRYLQETQYFGPGTRLLVL.

V and J are TRBV20-1 and TRBJ2-7; D tentatively fits TRBD1 or TRBD2 (6 bases each). The length of the CDR3 is 13 residues. Germline V CDR1 and CDR2: DFQATT, SNEGSKA (reference sequence). Trimming stripped 6 bases from V and 3 bases from J, with 15 bases between. The chain's CDR3 is CSALGGSDYEQYF. CDR3 nucleotide sequence: TGCAGTGCCCTAGGGGGGAGTGACTACGAGCAGTACTTC.

This clonotype was counted at least ten times. This sequence joins TRBV6-2 or TRBV6-3 and TRBJ1-1; D is undetermined. Trimming took off 2 bases at V and 7 bases at J, with 14 bases between the two ends. CDR3 length: 14 residues. Germline-derived CDR1 and CDR2 are MNHEY and SVGEGT. CDR3 sequence: CASSYVGTWGEAFF. In DNA form, the CDR3 reads TGTGCCAGCAGTTACGTTGGCACCTGGGGTGAAGCTTTCTTT.

This clonotype showed up many times. V gene TRBV27 combines with J gene TRBJ1-1; 12 bases fit TRBD1. Trimming cost V 6 bases and J 1 base; bases outside gene matches: 15. The CDR3 sequence is 19 residues long. CDR1 and CDR2 (germline): MNHEY, SMNVEV (reference sequence). CDR3 in amino acids: CASSVGPGTGGSWNTEAFF. As DNA, the CDR3 is TGTGCCAGCAGCGTAGGGCCCGGGACAGGGGGCAGTTGGAACACTGAAGCTTTCTTT.

This clonotype was seen at least ten times. The rearrangement links TRBV7-9 to TRBJ2-5; D may be TRBD2 (6 bases). The CDR3 is 12 amino acids. V lost 7 bases and J lost 9, with 15 bases in between. The germline gives CDR1 SEHNR, CDR2 FQNEAQ (reference sequence). CDR3 in amino acids: CASTWGGRAQYF. The CDR3 DNA reads TGTGCCAGCACCTGGGGAGGTCGGGCCCAGTACTTC.

Only a few counts were recorded for this clonotype. The CDR3: CASGGDRVNTEAFF. The CDR3 DNA reads TGTGCCAGCGGAGGGGACCGAGTGAACACTGAAGCTTTCTTT. The V gene is TRBV6-1, the J gene TRBJ1-1; weak D call: TRBD1 (5 bases). CDR1 is MNHNS, CDR2 SASEGT, per germline. CDR3 length: 14 residues. Trimming cost V 8 bases and J 0 bases, with 13 bases left between them.

A few counts support this clonotype. The J gene is TRBJ1-3, the V gene TRBV18; D is perhaps TRBD1 (5 bases). The CDR3 length is 13 residues. Trimming took 3 bases from V and 6 from J, leaving 9 bases between them. Germline CDR1 and CDR2: KGHSH and LQKENI. CDR3 coding DNA: TGTGCCAGCTCACCTCGACAGCTAAACACCATATATTTT. It is translated as CASSPRQLNTIYF.

This chain uses TRBV4-1 with TRBJ2-5, with 9 bases lining up with TRBD2. V was pared by 4 bases and J by 5 bases, with 14 bases of the junction left unmatched. The CDR3 covers 17 residues. The germline V gene has CDR1 MGHRA and CDR2 YSYEKL. This CDR3 reads CASSPRVLAGAGETQYF. The CDR3 nucleotides are TGCGCCAGCAGCCCGAGGGTACTAGCGGGTGCTGGGGAGACCCAGTACTTC.

This clonotype was found many times. The chain carries TRBV12-3 or TRBV12-4 and TRBJ1-3, with D possibly matching TRBD1 (5 bases). The V gene lost 5 bases and the J gene lost 2 bases, with 13 bases spanning the gap. The CDR3 runs to 15 residues. The CDR3 loop is CASSQNTGTGNTIYF. The CDR3 bases are TGTGCCAGCAGTCAGAATACAGGAACTGGAAACACCATATATTTT.

This clonotype was recorded at least ten times. V and J are TRBV20-1 and TRBJ2-7, with 8 positions matching TRBD2. The ends lost 7 bases at V and 4 bases at J; junction bases unmatched: 15. The CDR3 has 15 amino acids. Germline assignment: CDR1 DFQATT and CDR2 SNEGSKA (reference sequence). The CDR3 DNA sequence: TGCAGTGTCGCGGGGGGAGGGGTAAAAAAGTACGAGCAGTACTTC. Encoded protein: CSVAGGGVKKYEQYF.

This clonotype has at least ten counts. The chain carries TRBV20-1 and TRBJ2-2; D is ambiguous. CDR3 size: 13 residues. Deletions cut 0 bases from V and 3 bases from J, with 5 bases between. Germline V CDR1 and CDR2: DFQATT, SNEGSKA (reference sequence). CDR3 residues: CSARDADTGELFF. The CDR3 nucleotides are TGCAGTGCTAGAGATGCCGACACCGGGGAGCTGTTTTTT.

This clonotype was seen many times. The V gene is TRBV25-1, the J gene TRBJ1-1; 12 bases are shared with TRBD1. Germline assignment: CDR1 MGHDK and CDR2 SYGVNS. The CDR3 covers 16 residues. Trimming took 6 bases from V and 7 from J; bases not matched to a gene: 12. CDR3 in amino acids: CASSAMWDRGRNEAFF. CDR3 DNA: TGTGCCAGCAGCGCCATGTGGGACAGGGGGCGTAATGAAGCTTTCTTT. Variable domain in full (rest from reference TRBV25-1 and TRBJ1-1): EADIYQTPRYLVIGTGKKITLECSQTMGHDKMYWYQQDPGMELHLIHYSYGVNSTEKGDLSSESTVSRIRTEHFPLTLESARPSHTSQYLCASSAMWDRGRNEAFFGQGTRLTVV.

This clonotype showed up many times. The rearrangement uses TRBV28 and TRBJ1-5; 9 positions agree with TRBD1. CDR3 size: 15 residues. With V trimmed by 6 bases and J by 3 bases, 6 bases remained unmatched. In germline, CDR1 is MDHEN, CDR2 SYDVKM. The CDR3 bases are TGTGCCAGCAGAGGGGGACAGGGATTCAATCAGCCCCAGCATTTT. Translating it yields CASRGGQGFNQPQHF.

This clonotype appeared many times. The rearrangement links TRBV30 to TRBJ1-2, with D perhaps matching TRBD1 (6 bases). The CDR3 runs 11 residues. Trimming cost V 7 bases and J 4 bases, with 10 bases left between them. Per the germline V gene, CDR1 is GTSNPN and CDR2 is SVGIG (reference sequence). CDR3 amino acids: CAYYRVYGYTF. The CDR3 DNA sequence: TGTGCCTACTACAGGGTCTATGGCTACACCTTC. The full variable domain, rest sourced from reference TRBV30 and TRBJ1-2, is SQTIHQWPATLVQPVGSPLSLECTVEGTSNPNLYWYRQAAGRGLQLLFYSVGIGQISSEVPQNLSASRPQDRQFILSSKKLLLSDSGFYLCAYYRVYGYTFGSGTRLTVV.

The chain employs TRBV3-1 and TRBJ1-6; D is possibly TRBD1 (6 bases). CDR1 is LGHDT, CDR2 YNNKEL, per germline (reference sequence). The CDR3 has 16 residues. Trimming took off 4 bases at V and 7 bases at J, with 17 bases between the two ends. The chain's CDR3 is CASSLVAGAGNSPLHF. The CDR3 nucleotides are TGTGCCAGCAGCCTTGTCGCAGGGGCGGGAAATTCACCCCTCCACTTT.

This clonotype was picked up many times. J is TRBJ2-2 and V is TRBV20-1, with D possibly matching TRBD2 (7 bases). The V end was cut by 3 bases, the J end by 1 base, with 18 bases between. Germline V lookup: CDR1 DFQATT, CDR2 SNEGSKA (reference sequence). This CDR3 has 17 amino acids. Here the CDR3 DNA reads TGCAGTGCTAGGGTGCCCTGGGGGGGCGAGAACACCGGGGAGCTGTTTTTT. Encoded protein: CSARVPWGGENTGELFF.

Many counts were recorded for this clonotype. The J gene is TRBJ2-2, the V gene TRBV29-1, with TRBD2 identical over 8 bases. The CDR3 extends over 15 amino acids. Germline CDR1 SQVTM, CDR2 ANQGSEA. The trim removed 4 bases at V and 4 bases at J, leaving 8 bases unmatched. DNA for the CDR3: TGCAGCGTTGTGGGGGGTCTAGCGGGCACCGGGGAGCTGTTTTTT. Translating it yields CSVVGGLAGTGELFF.

The chain joins TRBV6-1 to TRBJ2-7, with 10 bases matching TRBD2. The CDR3 spans 13 residues. V was pared by 6 bases and J by 4 bases, with 3 bases of the junction left unmatched. Looked up from germline, CDR1 is MNHNS and CDR2 is SASEGT. The CDR3 region has the DNA TGTGCCAGCAGGAGGACTAGCGGATACGAGCAGTACTTC. Translation: CASRRTSGYEQYF.